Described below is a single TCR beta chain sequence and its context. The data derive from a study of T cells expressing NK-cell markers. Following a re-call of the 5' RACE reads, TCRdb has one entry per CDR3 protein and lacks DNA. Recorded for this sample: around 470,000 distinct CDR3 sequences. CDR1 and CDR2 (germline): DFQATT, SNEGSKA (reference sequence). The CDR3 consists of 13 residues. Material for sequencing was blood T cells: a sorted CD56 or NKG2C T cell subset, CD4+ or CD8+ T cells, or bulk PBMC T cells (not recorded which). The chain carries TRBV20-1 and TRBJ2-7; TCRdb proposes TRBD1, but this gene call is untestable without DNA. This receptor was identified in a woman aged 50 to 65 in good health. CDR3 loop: CSAGRELGYEQYF.